This TCR beta chain was sequenced during a study of blood T cell repertoires in COVID-19. Study details: COVID-19 samples from acute and convalescent phases originated in the United States, Italy and Spain. T cells, B-cell-depleted T cells, or PBMCs provided the cDNA or gDNA that served as material.

Original methodology: Amplification of reference gene primers was used by the study to estimate nucleated cell counts. Sequencing was performed with immunoSEQ multiplex PCR; in TCRdb, only in-frame clones are kept and a portion is missing. V and J calls and clone size are as listed in that table; D and trimming were resolved from the DNA. The repertoire holds 110,000 or so clones, under 90% seen once, with 3% to 5% in the top ten. CDR1 is SQVTM and CDR2 is ANQGSEA in the germline V gene. V gave up 6 bases and J gave up 0 bases, with 9 bases separating them. The CDR3 has 13 amino acids. The rearrangement links TRBV29-1 to TRBJ1-5; perhaps TRBD1 as D (5 bases). The clonotype was recovered from a man between 60 and 75 years old with acute or convalescent COVID-19. Material for sequencing was peripheral blood. CDR3 bases: TGCAGCGTCGCCGGGGGTAGCAATCAGCCCCAGCATTTT. Translated: CSVAGGSNQPQHF. Together with reference TRBV29-1 and TRBJ1-5, the CDR3 gives the full variable domain: SAVISQKPSRDICQRGTSLTIQCQVDSQVTMMFWYRQQPGQSLTLIATANQGSEATYESGFVIDKFPISRPNLTFSTLTVSNMSPEDSSIYLCSVAGGSNQPQHFGDGTRLSIL.